The source of this T cell receptor (beta chain) is a study of STAT5B mutations in CD4+ large granular lymphocyte leukemia. General observations from the study: CD4-sorted patient repertoires seemed more clonal than healthy CD4+ repertoires.

The V end was cut by 2 bases, the J end by 5 bases, with 6 bases between. This CDR3 contains 12 residues. In germline, CDR1 is SEHNR, CDR2 FQNEAQ (reference sequence). On this clone: Antigen: not known.

This was a survey-level run. The authors' processing: Lowest detectable productive clonotype frequency was 2.59 x 10-5. Sequencing used immunoSEQ multiplex PCR; TCRdb keeps in-frame clones, though not all of them. The V and J calls and the clone size are those of that table, but D and trimming were determined from the DNA. The sample shows approximately 31,000 clones, just under 75% of them seen only once. The chain combines TRBV7-9 with TRBJ2-5; D gene ambiguous. Specimen: CD4+ T cells from blood buffy coats. The TCR originated in a human donor in good health. DNA of the CDR3: TGTGCCAGCAGCTTAAGGCACGAGACCCAGTACTTC. Protein sequence: CASSLRHETQYF.